Here is one T cell receptor (beta chain) with its context. Antigen specificity is unknown. This entry is derived from a study of T cell responses to AZD1222 COVID-19 vaccine. Whole-study findings and limits: Seropositive AZD1222 recipients at baseline numbered only five to seven. The study reported that nearly half of spike-specific TCRs target unmutated variant regions. Repertoire sampling occurred only after the peak T cell response. Spike regions recognized by vaccine-associated CD4 TCRs spanned the protein, led by 160-218 and 743-854.

Assay: immunoSEQ multiplex PCR; the TCRdb copy retains only in-frame clones and omits some. There are approximately 150,000 clones in the sample; roughly 91% occur only once, and roughly 4.9% lies in the top ten. The germline gives CDR1 WSHSY, CDR2 SAAADI. This CDR3 contains 17 residues. V gave up 2 bases and J gave up 3 bases, with 20 bases separating them. This clonotype originated in an adult in good health. The gene calls are TRBV10-2 and TRBJ2-7, with unresolved D. The source was peripheral blood, collected on day 0 of AZD1222 vaccination. The CDR3 is CASSEPPLQYSGYEQYF. Written as DNA, the CDR3 is TGCGCCAGCAGTGAGCCCCCTTTGCAGTACAGTGGCTACGAGCAGTACTTC.